These T cell receptor beta chains were read from a single sample in a study of blood T cell repertoires in COVID-19. Clones were read by immunoSEQ multiplex PCR, and TCRdb kept only the in-frame ones, dropping some. Of about 130,000 clones detected, roughly three quarters appear once; the ten largest clones hold under 45%. The sample comprised peripheral blood. The receptors were gathered from a man aged 40-50 years with active or convalescent COVID-19. CDR3s include the opening cysteine and the closing phenylalanine or tryptophan. Fields, in order: J gene, clone size, D gene, V gene, CDR3 protein, CDR3 DNA. D genes are given only for firm matches. Clone size appears in some rows only: once, few, many, or a class for an expanded clone.

>TRBJ2-1|.|TRBD2|TRBV28
CASSLGSGGPSGGVSYNEQFF
TGTGCCAGCAGTTTAGGTTCCGGTGGCCCTAGCGGGGGGGTCTCCTACAATGAGCAGTTCTTC
>TRBJ1-6|.|.|TRBV29-1
CSVRDTESPLHF
TGCAGCGTTAGGGACACTGAATCACCCCTCCACTTT
>TRBJ2-3|.|TRBD1|TRBV28
CATRQGETQYF
TGTGCCACCCGACAGGGGGAGACGCAGTATTTT
>TRBJ1-1|few|.|TRBV29-1
CSANWGENTEAFF
TGCAGCGCAAATTGGGGGGAGAACACTGAAGCTTTCTTT
>TRBJ2-1|.|TRBD2|TRBV5-1
CASSFFTGGSRSSYNEQFF
TGCGCCAGCAGCTTCTTCACGGGGGGGTCTAGAAGCTCCTACAATGAGCAGTTCTTC
>TRBJ2-5|.|TRBD2|TRBV29-1
CSVNSGGAETQYF
TGCAGCGTTAATAGCGGGGGGGCTGAGACCCAGTACTTC
>TRBJ2-3|.|TRBD2|TRBV7-2
CASRAGGYTDTQYF
TGTGCCAGCAGAGCGGGGGGGTACACAGATACGCAGTATTTT
>TRBJ1-2|many|.|TRBV2
CASIIIYGYTF
TGTGCCAGCATTATTATCTATGGCTACACCTTC
>TRBJ1-6|.|.|TRBV19
CASSIRGGNNSPLHF
TGTGCCAGTAGTATAAGGGGGGGAAATAATTCACCCCTCCACTTT
>TRBJ2-7|.|.|TRBV19
CASKVGLASYEQYF
TGTGCCAGTAAGGTGGGACTGGCCTCCTACGAGCAGTACTTC
>TRBJ1-1|.|.|TRBV5-5
CASSSVANTEAFF
TGTGCCAGCAGCTCGGTAGCGAACACTGAAGCTTTCTTT
>TRBJ2-7|.|TRBD1|TRBV6-6
CASSLGGQGYEQYF
TGTGCCAGCAGTCTCGGAGGACAGGGCTACGAGCAGTACTTC
>TRBJ2-3|.|TRBD2|TRBV30
CAWSWTSDTDTQYF
TGTGCCTGGAGTTGGACTAGCGACACAGATACGCAGTATTTT
>TRBJ2-2|.|.|TRBV12-3/TRBV12-4
CASGLHQAGELFF
TGTGCCAGCGGCCTACATCAGGCCGGGGAGCTGTTTTTT
>TRBJ2-4|once|.|TRBV3-1/TRBV3-2
CASSQSPGKAKNIQYF
TGTGCCAGCAGCCAAAGCCCAGGGAAAGCCAAAAACATTCAGTACTTC